The rows below give T cell receptor beta chains drawn from one sample of a study of OX40 agonist ivuxolimab in advanced cancers. Measured with immunoSEQ multiplex PCR; TCRdb has only the in-frame clones, and not every one. Of fewer than 65,000 clones in the sample, approximately 91% are singletons; the top ten hold approximately 7.2%. This specimen consisted of CD4+ or CD8+ T cells sorted from blood, obtained in a trial of the OX40 agonist ivuxolimab. These receptors originate from an adult with an advanced solid tumor such as melanoma, head and neck, liver or kidney cancer. Both conserved end residues are part of each CDR3. The order of the fields is J gene, D gene, V gene, clone size, CDR3 DNA, CDR3 protein. The D gene is left open where the match is weak. For some rows the clone size is stated as once, few or many, or as a class when expanded; others skip it.

j_gene: TRBJ1-4
d_gene: -
v_gene: TRBV9
abundance: few
CDR3nt: TGTGCCAGCAGCGTAGCACCCTCAACTAATGAAAAACTGTTTTTT
CDR3aa: CASSVAPSTNEKLFF

j_gene: TRBJ1-1
d_gene: -
v_gene: TRBV28
abundance: -
CDR3nt: TGTGCCAGCACCCGCCCTGGGGGGCGGAACACTGAAGCTTTCTTT
CDR3aa: CASTRPGGRNTEAFF

j_gene: TRBJ1-1
d_gene: TRBD1
v_gene: TRBV25-1
abundance: -
CDR3nt: TGTGCCAGCAGTGAAAATGTCGGACAGGGGGGCACTGAAGCTTTCTTT
CDR3aa: CASSENVGQGGTEAFF

j_gene: TRBJ2-1
d_gene: -
v_gene: TRBV29-1
abundance: -
CDR3nt: TGCAGCTACGCGGGGAACAAACTCAATGAGCAGTTCTTC
CDR3aa: CSYAGNKLNEQFF

j_gene: TRBJ1-2
d_gene: -
v_gene: TRBV9
abundance: -
CDR3nt: TGTGCCAGCAGCGTAGATGGTGGCCTTAACTATGGCTACACCTTC
CDR3aa: CASSVDGGLNYGYTF

j_gene: TRBJ2-7
d_gene: TRBD2
v_gene: TRBV6-1
abundance: -
CDR3nt: TGTGCCAGTAGTAGAGCGGGAGTGGGGCCCGAGCAGTACTTC
CDR3aa: CASSRAGVGPEQYF

j_gene: TRBJ1-5
d_gene: -
v_gene: TRBV6-1
abundance: -
CDR3nt: TGTGCCAGCAGTGTATTGGGGGCTAATCAGCCCCAGCATTTT
CDR3aa: CASSVLGANQPQHF

j_gene: TRBJ1-4
d_gene: -
v_gene: TRBV30
abundance: -
CDR3nt: TGTGCCTGGAGGGGGGGCCGTAATGAAAAACTGTTTTTT
CDR3aa: CAWRGGRNEKLFF

j_gene: TRBJ2-7
d_gene: -
v_gene: TRBV28
abundance: -
CDR3nt: TGTGCCACAAGAACTATCGGGAATTCCTACGAGCAGTACTTC
CDR3aa: CATRTIGNSYEQYF

j_gene: TRBJ1-6
d_gene: -
v_gene: TRBV6-6
abundance: -
CDR3nt: TGTGCCAGCAGTTACCTCGGCGGGGGGAATTCACCCCTCCACTTT
CDR3aa: CASSYLGGGNSPLHF

j_gene: TRBJ2-2
d_gene: -
v_gene: TRBV5-4
abundance: -
CDR3nt: TGTGCCAGCAGCTTGGGACTAGGAGCCGGGGAGCTGTTTTTT
CDR3aa: CASSLGLGAGELFF

j_gene: TRBJ1-5
d_gene: -
v_gene: TRBV5-1
abundance: -
CDR3nt: TGCGCCAGCAGCTTGGCCGTAGGGGGTCAGCCCCAGCATTTT
CDR3aa: CASSLAVGGQPQHF

j_gene: TRBJ2-7
d_gene: TRBD1
v_gene: TRBV10-1
abundance: -
CDR3nt: TGCGCCAGCTCTGACAGGGACAGGGGCCACGAGCAGTACTTC
CDR3aa: CASSDRDRGHEQYF

j_gene: TRBJ2-7
d_gene: -
v_gene: TRBV6-1
abundance: -
CDR3nt: TGTGCCAGCAGGACGACCGGTACCTACGAGCAGTACTTC
CDR3aa: CASRTTGTYEQYF

j_gene: TRBJ2-1
d_gene: TRBD1
v_gene: TRBV29-1
abundance: -
CDR3nt: TGCAGCGTTGAAATGGGACAGGGGGCTTACAATGAGCAGTTCTTC
CDR3aa: CSVEMGQGAYNEQFF

j_gene: TRBJ2-7
d_gene: -
v_gene: TRBV7-2
abundance: -
CDR3nt: TGTGCCAGCAGCGCCCCCCGGGACGGAGGCTCCTACGAGCAGTACTTC
CDR3aa: CASSAPRDGGSYEQYF

j_gene: TRBJ2-1
d_gene: TRBD1
v_gene: TRBV5-4
abundance: -
CDR3nt: TGTGCCAGCAACACCGGAGGTCCGGGACAGGGGAGAGGTGAGCAGTTCTTC
CDR3aa: CASNTGGPGQGRGEQFF

j_gene: TRBJ2-5
d_gene: TRBD1
v_gene: TRBV6-1
abundance: -
CDR3nt: TGTGCCGGGGGAGAAGGGGGCCGCTGGGCGGCCCAGTACTTC
CDR3aa: CAGGEGGRWAAQYF

j_gene: TRBJ1-2
d_gene: -
v_gene: TRBV18
abundance: few
CDR3nt: TGTGCCAGCTCACCCAGAGGGTTTGGCTACACCTTC
CDR3aa: CASSPRGFGYTF

j_gene: TRBJ1-1
d_gene: -
v_gene: TRBV6-1
abundance: once
CDR3nt: TGTGCCAGCAGTGGTTATATGACTGAAGCTTTCTTT
CDR3aa: CASSGYMTEAFF

j_gene: TRBJ2-7
d_gene: -
v_gene: TRBV30
abundance: -
CDR3nt: TGTGCCTGGAGCGGGGGACAAGTTATCCCCGAGCAGTACTTC
CDR3aa: CAWSGGQVIPEQYF

j_gene: TRBJ2-7
d_gene: -
v_gene: TRBV2
abundance: -
CDR3nt: TGTGCCAGCACCACATACTACGAGCAGTACTTC
CDR3aa: CASTTYYEQYF

j_gene: TRBJ2-4
d_gene: TRBD1
v_gene: TRBV5-4
abundance: -
CDR3nt: TGTGCCGCCCACGGGGACAGGGACATTCAGTACTTC
CDR3aa: CAAHGDRDIQYF

j_gene: TRBJ2-1
d_gene: -
v_gene: TRBV30
abundance: -
CDR3nt: TGTGCCTGGAGTAGTCTGGGGAATGAGCAGTTCTTC
CDR3aa: CAWSSLGNEQFF

j_gene: TRBJ2-3
d_gene: TRBD2
v_gene: TRBV7-3
abundance: -
CDR3nt: TGTGCCAGCAGCCCTCGCCCTAGCGGGAGGAGTGGAGATACGCAGTATTTT
CDR3aa: CASSPRPSGRSGDTQYF

j_gene: TRBJ2-3
d_gene: -
v_gene: TRBV15
abundance: -
CDR3nt: TGTGCCACCAGCAGAGCGATCGGAGTCGGCACAGATACGCAGTATTTT
CDR3aa: CATSRAIGVGTDTQYF

j_gene: TRBJ2-5
d_gene: -
v_gene: TRBV2
abundance: -
CDR3nt: TGTGCCAGCAGTTTCAAGAAGGAGACCCAGTACTTC
CDR3aa: CASSFKKETQYF

j_gene: TRBJ1-1
d_gene: -
v_gene: TRBV30
abundance: -
CDR3nt: TGTGCCTGGACTAACCCAGAGACAGGAGGGAACACTGAAGCTTTCTTT
CDR3aa: CAWTNPETGGNTEAFF

j_gene: TRBJ2-3
d_gene: -
v_gene: TRBV6-6
abundance: -
CDR3nt: TGTGCCAGCAGTTACGGATCTAGCACAGATACGCAGTATTTT
CDR3aa: CASSYGSSTDTQYF

j_gene: TRBJ2-7
d_gene: -
v_gene: TRBV11-3
abundance: -
CDR3nt: TGTGCCAGCAGCTTAGATTCAGGGTTCGAGCAGTACTTC
CDR3aa: CASSLDSGFEQYF

j_gene: TRBJ1-3
d_gene: TRBD1
v_gene: TRBV6-1
abundance: -
CDR3nt: TGTGCCAGCAGTGACGACAGGGTTGTATACACCATATATTTT
CDR3aa: CASSDDRVVYTIYF

j_gene: TRBJ2-7
d_gene: TRBD2
v_gene: TRBV28
abundance: -
CDR3nt: TGTGCCAGCACCCCGGGAGGCACTTCGGACGAGCAGTACTTC
CDR3aa: CASTPGGTSDEQYF

j_gene: TRBJ2-1
d_gene: TRBD2
v_gene: TRBV14
abundance: -
CDR3nt: TGTGCCACCGATCGGGGACTAGCGGGAAACAATGAGCAGTTCTTC
CDR3aa: CATDRGLAGNNEQFF

j_gene: TRBJ1-5
d_gene: TRBD1
v_gene: TRBV5-4
abundance: once
CDR3nt: TGTGCCAGCAGTAGACAGGGCGATCAGCCCCAGCATTTT
CDR3aa: CASSRQGDQPQHF

j_gene: TRBJ1-4
d_gene: -
v_gene: TRBV5-5
abundance: -
CDR3nt: TGTGCCAGCAGCTTGGTCTCGTTGCCTGCAACTAATGAAAAACTGTTTTTT
CDR3aa: CASSLVSLPATNEKLFF

j_gene: TRBJ1-5
d_gene: TRBD1
v_gene: TRBV27
abundance: -
CDR3nt: TGTGCCAGCAGCGCCTACAGGGGCGCTACCAATCAGCCCCAGCATTTT
CDR3aa: CASSAYRGATNQPQHF

j_gene: TRBJ2-7
d_gene: TRBD2
v_gene: TRBV27
abundance: few
CDR3nt: TGTGCCAGCAGTTTGGGACTAGCGGGAGCTCCTGGGACTAGCGGGAGCTCCTACGAGCAGTACTTC
CDR3aa: CASSLGLAGAPGTSGSSYEQYF

j_gene: TRBJ2-5
d_gene: TRBD2
v_gene: TRBV7-7
abundance: -
CDR3nt: TGTGCTAGCAGCTTAGTGGCTAGCGGGAAACAAGAGACCCAGTACTTC
CDR3aa: CASSLVASGKQETQYF

j_gene: TRBJ2-1
d_gene: -
v_gene: TRBV6-4
abundance: -
CDR3nt: TGTGCCAGCAGCCGTGAGGCGGCGGCTGGATACAATGAGCAGTTCTTC
CDR3aa: CASSREAAAGYNEQFF

j_gene: TRBJ2-2
d_gene: -
v_gene: TRBV14
abundance: -
CDR3nt: TGTGCCAGCAGCCAAGTACGGACAGACACCGGGGAGCTGTTTTTT
CDR3aa: CASSQVRTDTGELFF

j_gene: TRBJ2-7
d_gene: -
v_gene: TRBV13
abundance: -
CDR3nt: TGTGCCAGCAGCTTAACGGGGCGCTACGAGCAGTACTTC
CDR3aa: CASSLTGRYEQYF

j_gene: TRBJ1-5
d_gene: TRBD1
v_gene: TRBV28
abundance: -
CDR3nt: TGTGCCAGCAGTTCTCAACGGACAGGGGGTTATCAGCCCCAGCATTTT
CDR3aa: CASSSQRTGGYQPQHF

j_gene: TRBJ2-7
d_gene: TRBD2
v_gene: TRBV7-9
abundance: -
CDR3nt: TGTGCCAGCAGCCCCGGGGGGATAAGTGTGGGGCGGGGTGAGCAGTACTTC
CDR3aa: CASSPGGISVGRGEQYF

j_gene: TRBJ1-6
d_gene: -
v_gene: TRBV28
abundance: few
CDR3nt: TGTGCCAGCAGTTTATTCTCCTCACCCCTCCACTTT
CDR3aa: CASSLFSSPLHF

j_gene: TRBJ1-1
d_gene: TRBD1
v_gene: TRBV5-4
abundance: once
CDR3nt: TGTGCCAGCAGCGCCGGACAGGGGGGGATCACTGAAGCTTTCTTT
CDR3aa: CASSAGQGGITEAFF

j_gene: TRBJ1-2
d_gene: -
v_gene: TRBV11-2
abundance: -
CDR3nt: TGTGCCAGCAGCTTAGGTGTAGGGATGAGCTATGGCTACACCTTC
CDR3aa: CASSLGVGMSYGYTF

j_gene: TRBJ2-3
d_gene: TRBD2
v_gene: TRBV11-3
abundance: -
CDR3nt: TGTGCCAGCAGCCCCTCGCGGGAGACTAACACAGATACGCAGTATTTT
CDR3aa: CASSPSRETNTDTQYF

j_gene: TRBJ2-1
d_gene: TRBD2
v_gene: TRBV10-1
abundance: -
CDR3nt: TGCGCCAGCAGTGAGAAGGGCAGGGTTGACGCCGGGAGGGCCCGCGAGCAGTTCTTC
CDR3aa: CASSEKGRVDAGRAREQFF